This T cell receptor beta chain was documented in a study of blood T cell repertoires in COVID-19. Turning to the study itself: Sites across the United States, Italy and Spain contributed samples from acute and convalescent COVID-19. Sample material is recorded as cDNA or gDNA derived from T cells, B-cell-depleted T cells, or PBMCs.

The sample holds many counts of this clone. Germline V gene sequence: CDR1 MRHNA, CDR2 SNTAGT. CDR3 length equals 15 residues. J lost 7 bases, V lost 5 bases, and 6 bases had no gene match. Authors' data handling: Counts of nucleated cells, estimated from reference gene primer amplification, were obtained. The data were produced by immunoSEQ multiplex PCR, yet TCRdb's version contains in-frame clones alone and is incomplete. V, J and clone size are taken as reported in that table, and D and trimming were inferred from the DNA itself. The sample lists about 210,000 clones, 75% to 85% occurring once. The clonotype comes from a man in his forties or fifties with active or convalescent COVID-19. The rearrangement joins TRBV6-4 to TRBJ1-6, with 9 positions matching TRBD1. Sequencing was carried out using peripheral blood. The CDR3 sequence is CASSPETGGNSPLHF. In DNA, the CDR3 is TGTGCCAGCAGTCCGGAGACAGGGGGAAATTCACCCCTCCACTTT.